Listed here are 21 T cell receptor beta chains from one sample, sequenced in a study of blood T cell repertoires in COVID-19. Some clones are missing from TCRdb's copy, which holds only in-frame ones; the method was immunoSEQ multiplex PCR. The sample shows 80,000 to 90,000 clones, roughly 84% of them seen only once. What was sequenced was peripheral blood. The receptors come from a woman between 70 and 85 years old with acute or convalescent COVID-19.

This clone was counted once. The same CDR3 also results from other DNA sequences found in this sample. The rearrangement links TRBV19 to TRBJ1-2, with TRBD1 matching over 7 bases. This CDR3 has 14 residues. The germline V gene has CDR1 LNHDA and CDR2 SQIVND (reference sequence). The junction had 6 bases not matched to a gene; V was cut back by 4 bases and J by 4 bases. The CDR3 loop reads CASSNPGQLYGYTF. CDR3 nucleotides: TGTGCCAGTAGTAACCCGGGACAGCTCTATGGCTACACCTTC.

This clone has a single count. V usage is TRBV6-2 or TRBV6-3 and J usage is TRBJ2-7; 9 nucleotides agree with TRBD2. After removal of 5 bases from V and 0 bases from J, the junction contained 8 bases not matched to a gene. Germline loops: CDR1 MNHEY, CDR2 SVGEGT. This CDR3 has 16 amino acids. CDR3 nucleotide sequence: TGTGCCAGCAGTCGACTAGCGGCCGCTTCCTCCTACGAGCAGTACGTC. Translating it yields CASSRLAAASSYEQYV.

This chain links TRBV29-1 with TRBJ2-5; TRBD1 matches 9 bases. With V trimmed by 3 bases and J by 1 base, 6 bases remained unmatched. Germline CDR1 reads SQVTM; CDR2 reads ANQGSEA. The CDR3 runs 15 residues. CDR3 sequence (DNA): TGCAGCGTTGAGAAGGACAGGGGACTCCAAGAGACCCAGTACTTC. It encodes CSVEKDRGLQETQYF.

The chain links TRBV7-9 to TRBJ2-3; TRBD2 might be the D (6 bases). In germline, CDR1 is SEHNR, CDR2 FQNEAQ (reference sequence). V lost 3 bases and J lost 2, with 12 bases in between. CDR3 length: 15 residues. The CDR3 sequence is CASSFRGSYTDTQYF. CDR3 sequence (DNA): TGTGCCAGCAGCTTCCGGGGGAGCTACACAGATACGCAGTATTTT.

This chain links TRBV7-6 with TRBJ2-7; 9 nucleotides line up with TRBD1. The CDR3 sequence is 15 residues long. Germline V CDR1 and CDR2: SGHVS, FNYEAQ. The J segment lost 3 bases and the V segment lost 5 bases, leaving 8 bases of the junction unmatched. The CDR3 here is CASSLGTGQGYEQYV. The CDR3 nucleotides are TGTGCCAGCAGCCTCGGTACGGGACAGGGCTACGAGCAGTACGTC.

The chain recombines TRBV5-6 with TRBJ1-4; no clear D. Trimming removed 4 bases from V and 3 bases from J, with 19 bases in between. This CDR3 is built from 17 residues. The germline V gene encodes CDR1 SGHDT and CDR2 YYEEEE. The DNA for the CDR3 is TGTGCCAGCAGCCTGCGCCGAGGGCGCGGGTCTAATGAAAAACTGTTTTTT. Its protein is CASSLRRGRGSNEKLFF.

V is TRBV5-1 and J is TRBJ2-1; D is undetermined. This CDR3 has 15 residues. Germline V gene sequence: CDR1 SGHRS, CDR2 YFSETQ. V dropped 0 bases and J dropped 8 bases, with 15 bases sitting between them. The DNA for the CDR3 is TGCGCCAGCAGCTTGGGGCAGGTAGATGTTGATGAGCAGTTCTTC. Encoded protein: CASSLGQVDVDEQFF.

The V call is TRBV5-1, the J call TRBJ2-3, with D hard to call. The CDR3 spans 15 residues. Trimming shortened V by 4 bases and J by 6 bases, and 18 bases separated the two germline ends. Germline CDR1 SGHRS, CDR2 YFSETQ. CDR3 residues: CASSHNSQVLDTQYF. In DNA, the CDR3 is TGCGCCAGCAGCCATAACAGTCAGGTGCTTGATACGCAGTATTTT.

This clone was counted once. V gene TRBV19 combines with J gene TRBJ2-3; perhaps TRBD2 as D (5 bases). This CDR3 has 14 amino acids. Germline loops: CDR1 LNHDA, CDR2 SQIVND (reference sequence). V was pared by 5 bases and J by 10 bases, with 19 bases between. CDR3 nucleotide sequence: TGTGCCAGTAGTTCGGGGATCCGCGGAATCGCGCAGTATTTT. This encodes CASSSGIRGIAQYF.

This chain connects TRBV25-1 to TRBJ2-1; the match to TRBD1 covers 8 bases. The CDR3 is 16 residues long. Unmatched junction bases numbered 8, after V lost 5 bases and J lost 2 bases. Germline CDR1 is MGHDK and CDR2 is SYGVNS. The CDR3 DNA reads TGTGCCAGCAGTAAGTCCGGGACAGGAGCCTACAATGAGCAGTTCTTC. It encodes CASSKSGTGAYNEQFF.

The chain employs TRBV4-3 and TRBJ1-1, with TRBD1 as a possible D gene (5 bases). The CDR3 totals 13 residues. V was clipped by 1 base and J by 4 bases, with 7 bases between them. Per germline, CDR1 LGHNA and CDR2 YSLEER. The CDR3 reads CASSQVQGTEAFF. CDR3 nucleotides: TGCGCCAGCAGCCAAGTTCAGGGCACTGAAGCTTTCTTT.

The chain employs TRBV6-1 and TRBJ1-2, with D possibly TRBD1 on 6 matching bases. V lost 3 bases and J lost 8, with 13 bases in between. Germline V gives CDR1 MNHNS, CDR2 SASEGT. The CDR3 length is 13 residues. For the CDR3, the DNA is TGTGCCAGCAGTGATGGGGGCGTCTCGGGCTACACCTTC. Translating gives CASSDGGVSGYTF.

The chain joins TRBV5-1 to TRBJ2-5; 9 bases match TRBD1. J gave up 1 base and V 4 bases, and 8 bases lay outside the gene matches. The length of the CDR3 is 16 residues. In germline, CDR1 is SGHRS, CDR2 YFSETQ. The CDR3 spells CASSRNRQGGQETQYF. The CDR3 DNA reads TGCGCCAGCAGCCGAAATCGACAGGGGGGCCAAGAGACCCAGTACTTC.

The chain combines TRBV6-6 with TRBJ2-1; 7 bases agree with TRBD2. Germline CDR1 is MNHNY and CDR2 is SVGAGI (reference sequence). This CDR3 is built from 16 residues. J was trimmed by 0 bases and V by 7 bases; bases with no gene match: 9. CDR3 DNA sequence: TGTGCCAGCACCTCCTCTAGCGGACTCTCCTACAATGAGCAGTTCTTC. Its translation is CASTSSSGLSYNEQFF.

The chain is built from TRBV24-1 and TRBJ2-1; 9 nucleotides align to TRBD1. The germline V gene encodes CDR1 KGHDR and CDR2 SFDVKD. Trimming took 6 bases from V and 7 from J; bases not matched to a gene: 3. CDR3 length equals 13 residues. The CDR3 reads CATSLGTGNEQFF. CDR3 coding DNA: TGTGCCACCAGTCTCGGGACAGGGAATGAGCAGTTCTTC.

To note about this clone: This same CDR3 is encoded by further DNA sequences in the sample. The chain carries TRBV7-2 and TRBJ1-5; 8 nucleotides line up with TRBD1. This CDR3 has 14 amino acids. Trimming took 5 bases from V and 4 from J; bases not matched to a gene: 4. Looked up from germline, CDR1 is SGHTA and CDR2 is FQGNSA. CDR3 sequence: CASSPDRGNQPQHF. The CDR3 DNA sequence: TGTGCCAGCAGCCCTGACAGGGGTAATCAGCCCCAGCATTTT.

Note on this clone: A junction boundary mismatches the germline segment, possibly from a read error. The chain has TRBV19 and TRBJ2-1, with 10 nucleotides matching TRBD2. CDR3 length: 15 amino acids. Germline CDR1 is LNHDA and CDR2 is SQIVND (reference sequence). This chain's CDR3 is CASRIAGGPYNEQFF. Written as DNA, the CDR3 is TGTGCCAGTAGAATAGCGGGAGGACCCTACAATGAGCAGTTCTTC.

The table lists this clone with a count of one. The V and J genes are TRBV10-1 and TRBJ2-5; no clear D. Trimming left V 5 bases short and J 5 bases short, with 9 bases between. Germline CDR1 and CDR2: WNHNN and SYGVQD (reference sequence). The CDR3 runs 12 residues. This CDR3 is CASSQGAETQYF. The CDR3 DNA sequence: TGCGCCAGCAGTCAAGGAGCCGAGACCCAGTACTTC.

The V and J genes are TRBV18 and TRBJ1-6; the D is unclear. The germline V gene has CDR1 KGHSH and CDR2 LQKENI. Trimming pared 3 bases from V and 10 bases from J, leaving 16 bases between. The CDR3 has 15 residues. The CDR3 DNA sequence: TGTGCCAGCTCACCCGGGGAGCCCCCTCGGTCACCCCTCCACTTT. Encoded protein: CASSPGEPPRSPLHF.

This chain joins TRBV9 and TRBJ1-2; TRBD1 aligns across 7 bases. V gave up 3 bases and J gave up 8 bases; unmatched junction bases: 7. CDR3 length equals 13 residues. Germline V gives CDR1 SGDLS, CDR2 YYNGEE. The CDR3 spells CASSATGDLGYTF. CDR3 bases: TGTGCCAGCAGCGCCACAGGGGACTTGGGCTACACCTTC.

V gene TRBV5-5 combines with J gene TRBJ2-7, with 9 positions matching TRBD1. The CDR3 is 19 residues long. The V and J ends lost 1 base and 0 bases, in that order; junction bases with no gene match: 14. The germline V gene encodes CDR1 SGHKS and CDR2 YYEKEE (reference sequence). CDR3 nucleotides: TGTGCCAGCAGCTTGCAGTATGGAATGGACAGGGGCTCCTCCTACGAGCAGTACGTC. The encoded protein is CASSLQYGMDRGSSYEQYV.